This TCR beta chain is from a study of T cells expressing NK-cell markers (TCRdb year 2020). Turning to the overall study: Roughly 8 donors provided sorted CD3+CD56+NKG2C+, CD3+CD56+NKG2C- and CD3+CD56-NKG2C+ T-cell subsets, whose TCR beta-chain repertoires were profiled. Of the eight sequenced donors, seven were found to be HCMV-seropositive and one was found to be HCMV-seronegative. The study sequenced eight donors, all healthy volunteers chosen at random: three men and five women. The libraries were sequenced on Illumina HiSeq 2000/2500, MiSeq or NextSeq, producing 2 x 150 bp reads. Results the study describes overall, beyond this receptor: In 5 to 7 donors, the dominant CD3+CD56+NKG2C+ clonotypes were found to rank among the top 10 CD8+ clonotypes and to make up 1.0-7.0% of CD8+ T cells. Those dominant clonotypes were again the most abundant among CD3+CD56-NKG2C+ cells in four donors, at about 28.3-65%. Whether the expanded NKG2C-expressing T cell clones were specific for HCMV antigens remained unclear.

About this clonotype: Its antigen specificity is not known.

From its cysteine to its phenylalanine, the CDR3 spans 12 amino acids. DNA for this receptor is not on file. CDR1 LGHNA and CDR2 YNFKEQ are derived from the germline V gene. Sequencing relied on an Illumina HiSeq 2000. TCR beta cDNA libraries were prepared using 5'RACE template switching, which introduced a universal primer site and unique molecular identifiers. Synthesis of cDNA was primed from the TCR beta constant segment and was followed by two consecutive PCR amplification steps. Concerning the study's data processing: Reads were demultiplexed and grouped by UMI with MIGEC, and clonotypes were assembled and quantified with MiTCR. To remove erroneous sequences, TCR cDNA sequences were retained only when supported by two or more reads. The tcR package was used for downstream repertoire analysis, with clonotypes matched between fractions based on CDR3 nucleotide sequence plus V segment. VDJmatch was used to annotate antigen specificity against VDJdb, with one amino acid substitution in CDR3 allowed. Each entry corresponds to one CDR3 protein sequence from reads that TCRdb reprocessed, and DNA is not given. The V and J calls were not made by the authors but by TCRdb's processing. This sample's clone table shows 200,000 to 300,000 distinct CDR3 sequences. About 0.39% of the sample is in the top ten clones.

HCMV serostatus was determined by detecting HCMV-specific IgG in serum with a commercial ELISA kit. Ficoll density gradient centrifugation was used to isolate peripheral blood mononuclear cells from blood. The sequenced material came from blood T cells: a sorted CD56 or NKG2C T cell subset, CD4+ or CD8+ T cells, or bulk PBMC T cells (not recorded which). The rearranged segments are TRBV4-2 and TRBJ1-4; TCRdb lists TRBD1, though no DNA is available to test this call. The source is a man aged 18 to 30 in good health. Donor details come from another sample of the same person, matched by shared clones. The CDR3 amino acid sequence is: CASSQEGRGPFF.